This T cell receptor beta chain was identified in a study of chemoradiotherapy in HPV16-positive cancers. Whole-study context: Functional T-cell assays on a couple of HPV16-positive patients' cells defined candidate HPV-specific clones and common TCR motifs.

Regarding the study as a whole: Non-HPV-specific T cells did not expand in tumors during treatment, whereas candidate HPV-specific clones and E7-related motifs did. HPV-responsive T-cell expansion during chemoradiotherapy was linked to improved recurrence-free survival in HPV16-positive patients. The functional HPV-specific definition rests on just a couple of HPV16-positive patients.

From germline, CDR1 is MDHEN and CDR2 SYDVKM. Losses at the gene ends were 3 bases for V and 12 bases for J; bases not matched to a gene: 24. The CDR3 has 19 residues. TCRdb's table, derived via immunoSEQ multiplex PCR, lists solely in-frame clones and lacks some. Of about 4,800 clones listed, roughly 90% are singletons. As for this clone: Antigen specificity is unknown.

The sample consisted of tumor tissue, taken from a patient who underwent chemoradiotherapy. This clonotype originated in a human donor with HPV-associated anogenital cancer. V and J are TRBV28 and TRBJ2-1; 9 nucleotides line up with TRBD2. The CDR3 nucleotides read TGTGCCAGCAGTTTCCACGTTTTTTTTAGCGGGAGCCCAGGAGGTGGGCAGTTCTTC. Translation gives CASSFHVFFSGSPGGGQFF.